This T cell receptor beta chain appears in the sequencing data of a study of CD8 T cells in ankylosing spondylitis. Study-wide points: There was a TCR beta motif, made of several highly homologous variants, that appeared characteristic of ankylosing spondylitis blood. Some motif variants were previously reported in reactive arthritis synovial fluid and blood. Within matched ankylosing spondylitis synovial fluid, disease-linked clones were reportedly significantly enriched.

This clonotype was found a few times. Its antigen is unidentified. Quantitative 5'-RACE with molecular barcodes produced the TCR beta libraries. One entry per CDR3 protein, called by TCRdb with MiXCR from the 5' RACE reads. This table has about 480,000 distinct CDR3 sequences, roughly a sixth appearing once. The specimen was blood, either unsorted or a sorted T cell fraction (not recorded which). The sequence came from a male donor with ankylosing spondylitis.

The CDR3 is CSARDSSYGEAFF. The CDR3 DNA follows: TGCAGTGCTAGAGATAGTTCGTACGGTGAAGCTTTCTTT. The V gene is TRBV20-1, the J gene TRBJ1-1; D is uncertain. The V end lost 0 bases, the J end lost 7 bases, and 12 bases lay between the germline ends. The CDR3 has 13 residues. Germline assignment: CDR1 DFQATT and CDR2 SNEGSKA (reference sequence).